This T cell receptor beta chain emerged from a study of T-cell reconstitution after alpha-beta-depleted transplantation in children. It was with unique molecular identifiers that the TCRbeta library was prepared. From the PCR reads, TCRdb called clonotypes with MiXCR, one entry per CDR3 protein. Altogether some 500,000 distinct CDR3 sequences are present, around a third being singletons, with the ten largest covering around 2.3%. Unmatched junction bases numbered 7, after V lost 6 bases and J lost 12 bases. This CDR3 spans 12 amino acids. The rearrangement links TRBV12-3 or TRBV12-4 to TRBJ2-1; 8 positions match TRBD1. Sequenced material: PBMCs from the stem cell graft donor, taken from the stem cell graft. This receptor was obtained from a human donor who donated a stem cell graft to a child with aplastic anemia. CDR3 nucleotides: TGTGCCAGCAGCCAACAGGGGGTGGTGCAGTTCTTC. Its translation: CASSQQGVVQFF.